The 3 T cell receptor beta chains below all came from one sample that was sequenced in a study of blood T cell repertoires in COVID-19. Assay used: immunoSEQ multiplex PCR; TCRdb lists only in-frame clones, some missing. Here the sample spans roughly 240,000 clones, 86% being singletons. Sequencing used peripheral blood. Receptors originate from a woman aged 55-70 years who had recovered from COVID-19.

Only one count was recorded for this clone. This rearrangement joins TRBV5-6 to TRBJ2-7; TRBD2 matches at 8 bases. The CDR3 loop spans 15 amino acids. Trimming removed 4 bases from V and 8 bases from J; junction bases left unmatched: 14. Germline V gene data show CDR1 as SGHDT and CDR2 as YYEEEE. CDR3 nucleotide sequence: TGTGCCAGCAGCCAGACAACCGGGGGGGCCGTACAGCAGTACTTC. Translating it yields CASSQTTGGAVQQYF.

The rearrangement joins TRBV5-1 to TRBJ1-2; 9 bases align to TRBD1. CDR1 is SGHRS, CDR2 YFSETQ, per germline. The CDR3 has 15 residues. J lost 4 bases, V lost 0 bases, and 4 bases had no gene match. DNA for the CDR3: TGCGCCAGCAGCTTGGGGGGACAGGGTGTCTATGGCTACACCTTC. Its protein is CASSLGGQGVYGYTF.

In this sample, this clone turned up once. The CDR3 DNA reads TGTGCCACCAGCAGAGGGGGACAGACATCTAATGAAAAACTGTTTTTT. Translated: CATSRGGQTSNEKLFF. The J gene is TRBJ1-4, the V gene TRBV15; 7 bases map to TRBD1. From germline, CDR1 is LNHNV and CDR2 YYDKDF (reference sequence). The CDR3 loop spans 16 amino acids. V lost 1 base, J lost 3 bases, and 5 bases stayed unmatched.